The 18 T cell receptor beta chains below come from one sample, sequenced in a study of blood T cell repertoires in COVID-19. TCRdb keeps only in-frame clones here, not all; method: immunoSEQ multiplex PCR. The data hold a few hundred thousand clones, with 85% observed a single time. The sample comprised peripheral blood. All receptors come from a woman in her 50s with active or convalescent COVID-19.

The rearrangement joins TRBV5-1 to TRBJ2-2; unclear D gene. Germline CDR1 reads SGHRS; CDR2 reads YFSETQ. The CDR3 contains 14 residues. V was pared by 0 bases and J by 8 bases, with 11 bases between. CDR3 nucleotide sequence: TGCGCCAGCAGCTTGGAGCCCACTACGGGGGAGCTGTTTTTT. This codes for CASSLEPTTGELFF.

The V and J genes are TRBV7-2 and TRBJ2-5; D is uncertain. The CDR3 consists of 13 residues. V was trimmed by 3 bases and J by 4 bases, leaving 9 bases between them. Germline CDR1 is SGHTA and CDR2 is FQGNSA. CDR3 nucleotide sequence: TGTGCCAGCAGCTTTTTGGCCCGAGAGACCCAGTACTTC. It translates to CASSFLARETQYF.

The chain has TRBV27 and TRBJ2-3; tentative D call: TRBD2 (5 bases). Germline assignment: CDR1 MNHEY and CDR2 SMNVEV (reference sequence). Trimming took off 2 bases at V and 4 bases at J, with 10 bases between the two ends. The CDR3 spans 14 residues. CDR3 amino acids: CASSLRLAADTQYF. The CDR3 DNA follows: TGTGCCAGCAGTTTAAGGCTAGCCGCAGATACGCAGTATTTT.

The V gene is TRBV5-6, the J gene TRBJ2-2; perhaps TRBD1 as D (6 bases). The CDR3 spans 15 residues. The germline gives CDR1 SGHDT, CDR2 YYEEEE. V was clipped by 0 bases and J by 6 bases, with 12 bases between them. CDR3 residues: CASSLDRESPGELFF. The CDR3 nucleotides are TGTGCCAGCAGCTTGGACAGGGAGAGCCCCGGGGAGCTGTTTTTT.

The chain links TRBV7-9 to TRBJ2-1; 12 bases are shared with TRBD2. V was clipped by 4 bases and J by 2 bases; unmatched bases: 9. The CDR3 consists of 18 residues. Germline V gene data show CDR1 as SEHNR and CDR2 as FQNEAQ (reference sequence). The CDR3 here is CASSSWGTSGPTYNEQFF. In nucleotides, the CDR3 is TGTGCCAGCAGCTCATGGGGGACTAGCGGGCCTACCTACAATGAGCAGTTCTTC.

The rearrangement joins TRBV30 to TRBJ2-1; 8 bases match TRBD2. The V segment lost 4 bases and the J segment 9 bases; nucleotides outside the gene matches: 14. The CDR3 sequence is 15 residues long. Germline V lookup: CDR1 GTSNPN, CDR2 SVGIG (reference sequence). The CDR3 nucleotides are TGTGCCTGGAAGGAGAGAGCGGGAGTCCGCGGTGAGCAGTTCTTC. This sequence encodes CAWKERAGVRGEQFF.

The rearrangement uses TRBV29-1 and TRBJ1-2, with 9 nucleotides matching TRBD1. The germline gives CDR1 SQVTM, CDR2 ANQGSEA. V lost 4 bases and J lost 3; bases outside the gene matches: 9. This CDR3 contains 15 residues. The CDR3 protein is CSVVGTGSGDYGYTF. The CDR3 DNA is TGCAGCGTTGTGGGGACAGGGAGTGGTGACTATGGCTACACCTTC.

The chain carries TRBV30 and TRBJ2-1, with TRBD2 as a possible D gene (6 bases). From germline, CDR1 is GTSNPN and CDR2 SVGIG (reference sequence). This CDR3 region has 16 residues. V lost 1 base, J lost 5 bases, and 18 bases lay in between. The CDR3 nucleotides read TGTGCCTGGAGTGCCATTGGGGACTCCGGGAACAATGAGCAGTTCTTC. Translation gives CAWSAIGDSGNNEQFF.

V and J are TRBV5-4 and TRBJ2-1; 8 bases line up with TRBD2. V trimming: 1 base; J trimming: 0 bases; junction bases outside the gene matches: 3. CDR3 length: 16 residues. Looked up from germline, CDR1 is SGHNT and CDR2 is YYREEE (reference sequence). CDR3 region: CASSLLSGSSYNEQFF. The CDR3 DNA is TGTGCCAGCAGCTTGTTGAGCGGGAGCTCCTACAATGAGCAGTTCTTC.

Note on this clone: The sample holds other DNA sequences that translate to the same CDR3. The chain employs TRBV7-9 and TRBJ2-3, with D unresolved. The CDR3 is made up of 14 amino acids. Germline V gene sequence: CDR1 SEHNR, CDR2 FQNEAQ (reference sequence). Deletions cut 0 bases from V and 0 bases from J, with 4 bases between. The CDR3 DNA reads as TGTGCCAGCAGCTTAGCAGCTAGCACAGATACGCAGTATTTT. Protein: CASSLAASTDTQYF.

CDR3 in DNA: TGCGCCAGCAGACCATCCGCTAGCCCTCAACCGGGAGATGAGCAGTTCTTC. Residues: CASRPSASPQPGDEQFF. The rearrangement uses TRBV5-1 and TRBJ2-1; possibly TRBD2 for D (6 bases). Germline CDR1 reads SGHRS; CDR2 reads YFSETQ. V lost 5 bases and J 8 bases, leaving 26 bases between the germline ends. CDR3 length equals 17 residues.

The gene calls are TRBV10-3 and TRBJ2-2; D gene uncertain. The germline CDR1 and CDR2 sequences are ENHRY and SYGVKD. Trimming took 0 bases from V and 1 from J, leaving 9 bases between them. The CDR3 covers 16 residues. The CDR3 DNA is TGTGCCATCAGTGAGTCATCGGGTCGGAACACCGGGGAGCTGTTTTTT. Amino acids: CAISESSGRNTGELFF.

CDR3 in DNA: TGTGCCTGGAGTGTGGAGGGAATCCCCAATCAGCCCCAGCATTTT. Residues: CAWSVEGIPNQPQHF. This chain joins TRBV30 and TRBJ1-5; D remains ambiguous. Per the germline V gene, CDR1 is GTSNPN and CDR2 is SVGIG (reference sequence). The length of the CDR3 is 15 residues. Trimming shortened V by 0 bases and J by 3 bases, and 12 bases separated the two germline ends.

The CDR3 nucleotides are TGTGCCTGGACAGGGTCTGGGGATACGCAGTATTTT. The encoded protein is CAWTGSGDTQYF. The chain couples TRBV30 to TRBJ2-3; D perhaps matches TRBD1 (5 bases). The length of the CDR3 is 12 residues. Germline V gene data show CDR1 as GTSNPN and CDR2 as SVGIG (reference sequence). V lost 4 bases and J 6 bases, leaving 11 bases between the germline ends.

This clone was recorded a few times. V is TRBV5-4 and J is TRBJ2-1, with TRBD2 identical over 12 bases. V gave up 6 bases and J gave up 1 base; unmatched junction bases: 5. The V gene's germline CDR1 is SGHNT and CDR2 YYREEE (reference sequence). The CDR3 spans 16 residues. DNA for the CDR3: TGTGCCAGCACGACGGGGACTAGCGGGTCCTACAATGAGCAGTTCTTC. Its translation: CASTTGTSGSYNEQFF.

The chain uses TRBV15 and TRBJ2-1; the match to TRBD1 covers 10 bases. Germline CDR1 reads LNHNV; CDR2 reads YYDKDF (reference sequence). CDR3 length equals 17 residues. With V trimmed by 5 bases and J by 2 bases, 9 bases remained unmatched. CDR3 residues: CATSPLRGTGAYNEQFF. The CDR3 coding sequence is TGTGCCACCAGCCCCCTCAGAGGGACAGGGGCCTACAATGAGCAGTTCTTC.

This clone was seen more than once but under ten times. J is TRBJ1-5 and V is TRBV2; D may be TRBD1 (5 bases). Germline V gene lookup returns CDR1 SNHLY and CDR2 FYNNEI. Trimming took 6 bases from V and 0 from J, leaving 6 bases between them. The CDR3 is made up of 13 amino acids. The CDR3 DNA follows: TGTGCCAGCAGACAGGTTAGCAATCAGCCCCAGCATTTT. Translating it yields CASRQVSNQPQHF.

The CDR3 coding sequence is TGTGCCAGCAGCTATACCTTGGGCGGCTACACCTTC. Amino acids: CASSYTLGGYTF. The chain recombines TRBV14 with TRBJ1-2; D is ambiguous. Deletions cut 5 bases from V and 8 bases from J, with 12 bases between. The CDR3 runs to 12 residues. The germline gives CDR1 SGHDN, CDR2 FVKESK.